The present entry profiles one T cell receptor beta chain with its context. The antigen remains undetermined. The V end was cut by 7 bases, the J end by 7 bases, with 16 bases between. Germline V gives CDR1 SQVTM, CDR2 ANQGSEA. The CDR3 runs to 12 residues. A universal primer site and UMIs were added as TCR cDNA was made by 5'RACE template switching. TCRdb recomputed calls from the 5' RACE reads with MiXCR, one row per CDR3 protein. This sample has some 300,000 distinct CDR3 sequences; about 3.5% occur once, and the top ten carry roughly a quarter. The data originate from a study of T cells after yellow fever vaccination. Study-wide findings and caveats: By day 5 rather than day 15, the secondary response had peaked, though it was weaker. Contaminating bulk clonotypes could be abundant in FACS-sorted repertoires. Clones from primary vaccination mostly reappeared after the booster (less than 98% CD4, less than 90% CD8).

The clonotype was recovered from a man between 18 and 35 years old who received the YFV17D yellow fever vaccine. The specimen comprised PBMCs, sampled on the day of the yellow fever booster vaccination. The V gene is TRBV29-1, the J gene TRBJ1-2; TRBD1 is a possible D gene (5 bases). CDR3 coding DNA: TGCAGCGGGGGGACCTCAAACGGTGGCTACACCTTC. Translated: CSGGTSNGGYTF.